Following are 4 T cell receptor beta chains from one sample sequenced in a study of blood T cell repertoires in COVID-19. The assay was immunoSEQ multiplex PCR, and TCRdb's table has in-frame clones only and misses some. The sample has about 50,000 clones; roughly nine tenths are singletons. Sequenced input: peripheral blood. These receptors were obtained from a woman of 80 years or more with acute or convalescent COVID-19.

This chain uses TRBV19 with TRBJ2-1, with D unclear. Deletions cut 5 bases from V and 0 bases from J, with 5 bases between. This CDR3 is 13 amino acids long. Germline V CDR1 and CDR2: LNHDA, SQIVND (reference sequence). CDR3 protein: CASSPSSYNEQFF. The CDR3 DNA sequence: TGTGCCAGTAGTCCTAGCTCCTACAATGAGCAGTTCTTC.

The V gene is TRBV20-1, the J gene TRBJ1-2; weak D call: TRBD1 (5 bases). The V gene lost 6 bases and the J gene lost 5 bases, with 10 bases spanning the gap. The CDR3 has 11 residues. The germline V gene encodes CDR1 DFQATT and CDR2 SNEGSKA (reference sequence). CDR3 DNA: TGCAGTGCCTCTCCAGGGTATGGCTACACCTTC. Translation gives CSASPGYGYTF.

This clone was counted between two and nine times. The CDR3 DNA follows: TGTGCCAGTAGACCCCCGCCGGGGGATAGCAATCAGCCCCAGCATTTT. Amino acids: CASRPPPGDSNQPQHF. This chain joins TRBV19 and TRBJ1-5, with D possibly matching TRBD1 (5 bases). Per germline, CDR1 LNHDA and CDR2 SQIVND (reference sequence). V was clipped by 6 bases and J by 0 bases, with 15 bases between them. The CDR3 totals 16 residues.

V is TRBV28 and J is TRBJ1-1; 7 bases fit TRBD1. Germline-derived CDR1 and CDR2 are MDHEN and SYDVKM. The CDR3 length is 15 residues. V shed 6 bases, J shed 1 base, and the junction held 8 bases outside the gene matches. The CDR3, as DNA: TGTGCCAGCAGACCCCGACAGGGATGGAACACTGAAGCTTTCTTT. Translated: CASRPRQGWNTEAFF.